These 21 T cell receptor beta chains share one sample of origin, sequenced in a study of shared clonotypes between healthy human individuals. Measured with immunoSEQ multiplex PCR; TCRdb has only the in-frame clones, and not every one. Among about 1.1 million clones listed, 60% to 80% were seen once. The specimen was memory CD4+ T cells from PBMCs. The sample's subset: CD45RA-negative fraction. These receptors came from a man aged 18 to 29 in good health. Some clones in this sample may be carry-over from other donors' samples.

With regard to this clone: A read error may explain this, as a much larger clone is one base away. The chain is built from TRBV6-6 and TRBJ2-4; D might be TRBD1 (6 bases). Germline values: CDR1 MNHNY, CDR2 SVGAGI (reference sequence). The CDR3 spans 15 residues. The chain's CDR3 is CASSTLGTTKSIQYF. CDR3 DNA: TGTGCCAGCAGCACCTTGGGGACAACCAAAAGCATTCAGTACTTC.

The chain combines TRBV7-9 with TRBJ1-4, with D unresolved. The CDR3 runs 15 residues. In germline, CDR1 is SEHNR, CDR2 FQNEAQ (reference sequence). Trimming stripped 5 bases from V and 0 bases from J, with 10 bases between. CDR3 in DNA: TGTGCCAGCAGCCGCCCGGCTTCAACTAATGAAAAACTGTTTTTT. It is translated as CASSRPASTNEKLFF.

CDR3 protein: CAWSVLRQPANYGYTF. The CDR3 DNA sequence: TGTGCCTGGAGTGTACTCCGACAGCCTGCTAACTATGGCTACACCTTC. The chain uses TRBV30 and TRBJ1-2; perhaps TRBD1 as D (5 bases). Per the germline V gene, CDR1 is GTSNPN and CDR2 is SVGIG (reference sequence). V lost 0 bases to trimming and J lost 0 bases, with 14 bases between them. There are 16 residues in the CDR3.

J is TRBJ2-2 and V is TRBV4-1; 8 bases agree with TRBD2. Unmatched junction bases numbered 2, after V lost 2 bases and J lost 3 bases. This CDR3 contains 15 residues. Germline-derived CDR1 and CDR2 are MGHRA and YSYEKL. The CDR3 sequence: CASSQTSGDTGELFF. The CDR3 DNA sequence: TGCGCCAGCAGCCAAACTAGCGGAGACACCGGGGAGCTGTTTTTT.

The table lists this clone with a few counts. In DNA form, the CDR3 reads TGTGCCAGCAGCAATAACAGGGGGGAGAATCAGCCCCAGCATTTT. It specifies CASSNNRGENQPQHF. The V gene is TRBV27, the J gene TRBJ1-5, with 8 bases identical to TRBD1. Trimming took 6 bases from V and 4 from J; bases not matched to a gene: 8. This CDR3 contains 15 residues. Germline lookup yields CDR1 MNHEY and CDR2 SMNVEV (reference sequence).

V gene TRBV11-3 combines with J gene TRBJ2-3; 7 bases are shared with TRBD1. CDR3 length equals 14 residues. V lost 4 bases, J lost 8 bases, and 9 bases stayed unmatched. Germline CDR1 and CDR2: SGHNT and YENEEA. The CDR3 DNA is TGTGCCAGCAGCTCCGGACAGGACGAAAGTACGCAGTATTTT. Translated, it gives CASSSGQDESTQYF.

The chain recombines TRBV6-1 with TRBJ1-5; 7 bases are a match to TRBD1. Per the germline V gene, CDR1 is MNHNS and CDR2 is SASEGT. The CDR3 is 17 residues long. Trimming cost V 4 bases and J 1 base; bases outside gene matches: 10. The DNA of the CDR3 is TGTGCCAGCAGTGTACAGGGGAGTGTTGCCAGCAATCAGCCCCAGCATTTT. It codes for CASSVQGSVASNQPQHF.

The chain couples TRBV19 to TRBJ2-1; 11 nucleotides match TRBD2. Germline trimming cut 6 bases from V and 0 bases from J; bases unmatched to any gene: 19. The CDR3 is 21 residues long. Germline CDR1 is LNHDA and CDR2 is SQIVND (reference sequence). CDR3 nucleotides: TGTGCCAGTAGAGGATGGGGATGGGCTAGCGGGAGGTCGGGCTCCTACAATGAGCAGTTCTTC. Amino acids: CASRGWGWASGRSGSYNEQFF.

This clone was detected a few times. The J gene is TRBJ2-2, the V gene TRBV7-8; D perhaps matches TRBD1 (6 bases). V lost 5 bases to trimming and J lost 3 bases, with 10 bases between them. CDR1 is SGHVS, CDR2 FQNEAQ, per germline. The CDR3 runs to 14 residues. CDR3 sequence (DNA): TGTGCCAGCAGCCAGGGGACGTACACCGGGGAGCTGTTTTTT. Translated, it gives CASSQGTYTGELFF.

The CDR3 here is CASSLQVADPLLRDEQFF. The CDR3 nucleotides read TGTGCCAGCAGCCTTCAAGTGGCGGACCCACTCCTTAGGGATGAGCAGTTCTTC. The J gene is TRBJ2-1, the V gene TRBV4-2, with unresolved D. Looked up from germline, CDR1 is LGHNA and CDR2 is YNFKEQ. Trimming removed 4 bases from V and 8 bases from J, with 27 bases in between. This CDR3 is built from 18 residues.

The chain has TRBV15 and TRBJ2-7; D uncertain. The CDR3 is 14 residues long. Germline-derived CDR1 and CDR2 are LNHNV and YYDKDF (reference sequence). Trimming took 5 bases from V and 3 from J, leaving 14 bases between them. The CDR3 DNA reads as TGTGCCACCAGCCCCCGGAAGGGATACTACGAGCAGTACTTC. Translating it yields CATSPRKGYYEQYF.

The rearrangement uses TRBV28 and TRBJ1-5, with D possibly matching TRBD1 (5 bases). The CDR3 is 12 residues long. V was trimmed by 5 bases and J by 9 bases, leaving 11 bases between them. Germline V gene lookup returns CDR1 MDHEN and CDR2 SYDVKM. CDR3 protein: CASSAGGLPQHF. CDR3 bases: TGTGCCAGCAGTGCGGGGGGGTTGCCCCAGCATTTT.

This clone was counted once. The genes are TRBV15 and TRBJ2-4; D is unresolved. This CDR3 has 12 residues. Germline V gives CDR1 LNHNV, CDR2 YYDKDF (reference sequence). V was pared by 3 bases and J by 8 bases, with 8 bases between. DNA of the CDR3: TGTGCCACCAGCAGGGGGTTGGACATTCAGTACTTC. Translated, it gives CATSRGLDIQYF.

This rearrangement joins TRBV21-1 to TRBJ2-7; TRBD1 is the table's D call and was not checked against the DNA. TRBV21-1 corresponds to a pseudogene. The CDR3 contains 18 residues. CDR3 protein: CASSKEGATRGPSHEQYF. CDR3 in DNA: TGTGCCAGCAGCAAAGAGGGGGCGACTCGCGGCCCCAGCCACGAGCAGTACTTC.

The J gene is TRBJ2-3, the V gene TRBV15; TRBD2 matches at 9 bases. The CDR3 runs to 16 residues. V gave up 4 bases and J gave up 0 bases; unmatched junction bases: 5. Per the germline V gene, CDR1 is LNHNV and CDR2 is YYDKDF (reference sequence). In DNA, the CDR3 is TGTGCCACCAGCAAAAAAAGCGGGAGGAGCACAGATACGCAGTATTTT. It yields the protein CATSKKSGRSTDTQYF.

The chain joins TRBV5-6 to TRBJ2-7; D uncertain. This CDR3 contains 14 residues. Germline values: CDR1 SGHDT, CDR2 YYEEEE. V dropped 5 bases and J dropped 1 base, with 13 bases sitting between them. In DNA form, the CDR3 reads TGTGCCAGCAGACACCAGACCCAGTCCTACGAGCAGTACTTC. Its translation is CASRHQTQSYEQYF.

This clone appeared a few times. This rearrangement joins TRBV10-2 to TRBJ1-1, with D possibly being TRBD1 (5 bases). Germline V lookup: CDR1 WSHSY, CDR2 SAAADI. V was shortened by 6 bases and J by 4 bases, with 21 bases between the two germline ends. This CDR3 contains 16 residues. The CDR3 region is CASSLSLRGWSTEAFF. The CDR3, as DNA: TGCGCCAGCAGCCTATCTTTACGGGGGTGGTCCACTGAAGCTTTCTTT.

In the case of this clone: This CDR3 is also generated by other DNA sequences in the sample. Written as DNA, the CDR3 is TGTGCCAGCTCACCACCTACAGGGAGAGAGACCCAGTACTTC. It specifies CASSPPTGRETQYF. V usage is TRBV18 and J usage is TRBJ2-5; perhaps TRBD1 as D (6 bases). The germline CDR1 and CDR2 sequences are KGHSH and LQKENI. V dropped 0 bases and J dropped 4 bases, with 9 bases sitting between them. There are 14 residues in the CDR3.

The rearrangement links TRBV30 to TRBJ1-1; D is perhaps TRBD1 (5 bases). The length of the CDR3 is 13 residues. Germline CDR1 reads GTSNPN; CDR2 reads SVGIG (reference sequence). Trimming shortened V by 3 bases and J by 5 bases, and 13 bases separated the two germline ends. The CDR3 region is CAWRQGFGTEAFF. The DNA for the CDR3 is TGTGCCTGGAGGCAGGGATTCGGGACTGAAGCTTTCTTT.

The chain employs TRBV7-9 and TRBJ1-6, with D unresolved. Per the germline V gene, CDR1 is SEHNR and CDR2 is FQNEAQ (reference sequence). The CDR3 has 8 amino acids. The CDR3 spells CILGALHF. In nucleotides, the CDR3 is TGTATCCTTGGGGCCCTCCACTTT.

V is TRBV30 and J is TRBJ1-2, with D possibly being TRBD1 (5 bases). Germline V lookup: CDR1 GTSNPN, CDR2 SVGIG (reference sequence). CDR3 length: 15 residues. V lost 5 bases and J lost 5, with 21 bases in between. CDR3 protein: CAWVRGTVDPYGYTF. The DNA of the CDR3 is TGTGCCTGGGTCCGAGGGACCGTCGATCCATATGGCTACACCTTC.